Following are 3 T cell receptor beta chains from one sample sequenced in a study of CD8 T cells in Susac syndrome. The RNA input was about 0.5 to 1 ug, and it was reverse transcribed with random hexamers. TCRdb re-called the immunoSEQ multiplex PCR reads with MiXCR, one entry per CDR3 protein. The sample yields around 79,000 distinct CDR3 sequences, approximately 93% seen once. The sample was CD8+ T cells from PBMCs. These receptors originate from a human donor with Susac syndrome.

The chain employs TRBV29-1 and TRBJ2-1, with D hard to call. In germline, CDR1 is SQVTM, CDR2 ANQGSEA. With 7 bases removed from V and 8 bases from J, the gap between germline ends came to 21 bases. CDR3 length equals 14 residues. CDR3 sequence reads: CSETIKGAGDEQFF. The DNA for the CDR3 is TGCAGCGAAACCATCAAGGGTGCTGGGGATGAGCAGTTCTTC.

This chain connects TRBV6-6 to TRBJ1-6, with unresolved D. Trimming removed 0 bases at V and 7 bases at J, with 10 bases between. There are 15 residues in the CDR3. Germline V gene sequence: CDR1 MNHNY, CDR2 SVGAGI (reference sequence). The CDR3 sequence: CASSYSAQENSPLHF. DNA of the CDR3: TGTGCCAGCAGTTACTCGGCGCAGGAGAATTCACCCCTCCACTTT.

The genes are TRBV12-3 or TRBV12-4 and TRBJ1-5; D is perhaps TRBD1 (6 bases). Trimming took off 6 bases at V and 4 bases at J, with 10 bases between the two ends. This CDR3 spans 13 amino acids. The CDR3 here is CASRTTGNQPQHF. DNA for the CDR3: TGTGCCAGCAGAACGACAGGAAATCAGCCCCAGCATTTT.